The clone carrying this T cell receptor (beta chain) was recorded at least ten times. Its cognate antigen is unknown. Template material for TCR beta VDJ and CDR3 profiling consisted of genomic DNA. MiXCR, applied by TCRdb to the reads, yields one record per CDR3 protein. Of over 150,000 distinct CDR3 sequences in the sample, around 48% were seen once. Germline V lookup: CDR1 SGDLS, CDR2 YYNGEE. The length of the CDR3 is 19 residues. V shed 0 bases and J 7 bases; nucleotides not matched to a gene: 16. Selection for sequencing was limited to patients who had shown CD8+CD57+ cell expansion by flow cytometry. The data derive from a study of CD8+CD57+ T cells in acquired aplastic anemia. Study results and limitations: The same twenty-nine CD8+ CDR3 sequences occurred in patients and in controls.

Sequences were obtained from sorted CD4+, CD8+, or CD8+CD57+ T cells (not recorded which) from PBMCs. The chain employs TRBV9 and TRBJ1-5; TRBD1 matches 10 bases. The sequence derives from a human donor with aplastic anemia. This chain's CDR3 is CASSVGLEGPGTGEQPQHF. The CDR3 bases are TGTGCCAGCAGCGTAGGATTGGAGGGTCCAGGGACAGGGGAACAGCCCCAGCATTTT.